This T cell receptor (beta chain) was obtained from a study of blood T cell repertoires in COVID-19. Across the study: The United States, Italy and Spain provided the acute and convalescent COVID-19 samples. PBMCs, B-cell-depleted T cells, or T cells were the source of the cDNA or gDNA that made up the material.

The J segment lost 7 bases and the V segment lost 6 bases, leaving 8 bases of the junction unmatched. This CDR3 has 14 residues. Germline V gene lookup returns CDR1 MDHEN and CDR2 SYDVKM. In the original workflow: Reference gene primer amplification gave estimated nucleated cell counts. Assay used: immunoSEQ multiplex PCR; TCRdb lists only in-frame clones, some missing. V and J calls and clone size are as listed in that table; D and trimming were resolved from the DNA. The data hold about 36,000 clones, with more than 80% observed a single time. The TCR was taken from a human donor in a cohort sampled during active or convalescent COVID-19. The donor label of this sample is uncertain. The V gene is TRBV28, the J gene TRBJ2-5; 10 bases line up with TRBD2. Sequenced input: peripheral blood. DNA for the CDR3: TGTGCCAGCAGGGCTAGCGGGAGCATAGGGACCCAGTACTTC. Its translation: CASRASGSIGTQYF.